This TCR beta chain came from a study of blood T cell repertoires in COVID-19. Overall study context: The study drew acute and convalescent COVID-19 samples from the United States, Italy and Spain. Nucleic acid was either cDNA or gDNA, and it came from T cells, B-cell-depleted T cells, or PBMCs.

Germline loops: CDR1 SGHNT, CDR2 YYREEE (reference sequence). CDR3 size: 14 residues. Trimming took off 4 bases at V and 0 bases at J, with 9 bases between the two ends. Original processing notes: Reference gene primer amplification gave estimated nucleated cell counts. Measured with immunoSEQ multiplex PCR; TCRdb has only the in-frame clones, and not every one. Clone size and V and J calls were adopted from that table, with D and trimming inferred from the DNA. In the table there are 200,000 to 250,000 clones, about 82% of which are singletons. Sequenced: peripheral blood. This rearrangement joins TRBV5-4 to TRBJ2-3, with D possibly TRBD1 on 6 matching bases. The TCR sequence derives from an elderly man with acute or convalescent COVID-19. The CDR3 sequence: CASSPGTSTDTQYF. The CDR3 DNA reads as TGTGCCAGCAGCCCCGGGACAAGCACAGATACGCAGTATTTT.